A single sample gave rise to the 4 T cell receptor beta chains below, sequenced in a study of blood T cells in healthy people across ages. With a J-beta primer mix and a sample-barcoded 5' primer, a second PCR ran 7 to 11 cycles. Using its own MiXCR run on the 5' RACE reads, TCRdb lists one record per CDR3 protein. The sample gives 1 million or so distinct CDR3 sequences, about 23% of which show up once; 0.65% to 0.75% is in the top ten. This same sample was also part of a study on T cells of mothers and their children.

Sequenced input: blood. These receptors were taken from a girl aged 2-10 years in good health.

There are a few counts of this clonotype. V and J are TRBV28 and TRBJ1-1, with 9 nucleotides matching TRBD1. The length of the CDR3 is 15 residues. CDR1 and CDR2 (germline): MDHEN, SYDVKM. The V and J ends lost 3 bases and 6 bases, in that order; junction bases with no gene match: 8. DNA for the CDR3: TGTGCCAGCAGTTTCTTTCCGGGACAGGGTCCTGAAGCTTTCTTT. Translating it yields CASSFFPGQGPEAFF.

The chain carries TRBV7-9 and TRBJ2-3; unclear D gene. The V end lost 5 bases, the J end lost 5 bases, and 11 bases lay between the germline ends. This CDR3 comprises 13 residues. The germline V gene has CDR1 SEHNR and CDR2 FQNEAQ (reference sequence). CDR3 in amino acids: CASSVFSGDTQYF. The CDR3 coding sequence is TGTGCCAGCAGCGTGTTTAGTGGAGATACGCAGTATTTT. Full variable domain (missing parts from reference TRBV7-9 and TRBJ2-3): DTGVSQNPRHKITKRGQNVTFRCDPISEHNRLYWYRQTLGQGPEFLTYFQNEAQLEKSRLLSDRFSAERPKGSFSTLEIQRTEQGDSAMYLCASSVFSGDTQYFGPGTRLTVL.

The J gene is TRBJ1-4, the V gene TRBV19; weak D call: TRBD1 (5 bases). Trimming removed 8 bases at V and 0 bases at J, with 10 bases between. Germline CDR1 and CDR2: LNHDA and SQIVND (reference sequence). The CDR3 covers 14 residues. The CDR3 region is CASRPTATNEKLFF. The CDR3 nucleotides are TGTGCCAGTCGCCCGACAGCAACTAATGAAAAACTGTTTTTT.

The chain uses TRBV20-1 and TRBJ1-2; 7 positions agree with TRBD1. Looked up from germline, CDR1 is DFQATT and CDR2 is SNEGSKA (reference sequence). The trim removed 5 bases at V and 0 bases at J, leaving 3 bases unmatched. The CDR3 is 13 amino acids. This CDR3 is CSARTGPNYGYTF. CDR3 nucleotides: TGCAGTGCTCGGACAGGCCCTAACTATGGCTACACCTTC.